This T cell receptor (beta chain) was recorded in a study of shared clonotypes between healthy human individuals. Per the original data handling: Because ImmunoSEQ provided only junction sequences with no quality scores, the filtering differed. Clones were sequenced by immunoSEQ multiplex PCR, and TCRdb holds only the in-frame ones, with some missing. The V and J calls and the clone size are those of that table, but D and trimming were determined from the DNA. The table lists 1,400,000 or so clones, around 98.5% of them singletons, with roughly 0.35% in the top ten. From CD4+ cells came CD45RA+ naive and CD45RA-negative memory subsets. This CDR3 comprises 13 residues. Germline assignment: CDR1 KGHSH and CDR2 LQKENI. The V end was cut by 3 bases, the J end by 5 bases, with 11 bases between.

Sequencing was done on a sample of naive CD4+ T cells sorted from blood. The subset denotes: CD45RA+ positively selected. The chain carries TRBV18 and TRBJ2-7; D gene unclear. This receptor was identified in a man younger than 45 in good health. CDR3 nucleotides: TGTGCCAGCTCACCCGCTGTCGAAGACGAGCAGTACTTC. It yields the protein CASSPAVEDEQYF.